This T cell receptor (beta chain) was sequenced in a study of blood T cells in healthy people across ages. Study-wide findings and caveats: Shifts in expanded clonotypes may have been confounded by donor CMV status, which was unknown.

About this clonotype itself: Its antigen is not known.

Through a sample-barcoded 5' primer and a J-beta primer mix, a second PCR was run for roughly 6 to 12 cycles. All cDNA molecules were each tagged by a template-switch adaptor with 12 random nucleotides. TCRdb reprocessed the 5' RACE reads via MiXCR and lists one record per CDR3 protein. Of approximately 1,000,000 distinct CDR3 sequences in the sample, roughly two fifths were seen once. This receptor was obtained from a man younger than 35 in good health. The material sequenced was blood.

CDR3 nucleotides: TGTGCCAGCAGCATCGATGCGTTGAACACTGAAGCTTTCTTT. It yields the protein CASSIDALNTEAFF. The chain joins TRBV11-1 to TRBJ1-1; D is unresolved. CDR3 size: 14 residues. The germline V gene encodes CDR1 SGHAT and CDR2 FQDESV (reference sequence). With 5 bases removed from V and 0 bases from J, the gap between germline ends came to 10 bases.